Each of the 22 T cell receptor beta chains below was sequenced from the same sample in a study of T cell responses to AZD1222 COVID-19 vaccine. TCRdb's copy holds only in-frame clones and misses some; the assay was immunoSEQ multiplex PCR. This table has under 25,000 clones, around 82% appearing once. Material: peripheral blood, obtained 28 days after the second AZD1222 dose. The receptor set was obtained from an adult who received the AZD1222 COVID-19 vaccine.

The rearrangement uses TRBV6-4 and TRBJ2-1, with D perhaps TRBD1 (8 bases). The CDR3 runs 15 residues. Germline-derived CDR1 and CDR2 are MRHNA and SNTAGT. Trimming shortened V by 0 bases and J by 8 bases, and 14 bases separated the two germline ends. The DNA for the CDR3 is TGTGCCAGCAGTGACTCGACAGGGGCGGGGGATGAGCAGTTCTTC. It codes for CASSDSTGAGDEQFF.

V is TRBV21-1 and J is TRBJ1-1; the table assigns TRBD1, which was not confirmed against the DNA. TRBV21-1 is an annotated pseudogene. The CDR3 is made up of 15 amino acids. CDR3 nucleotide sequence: TGTGCCAGCAGCACTGGCAGCAGGGTGAACACTGAAGCTTTCTTT. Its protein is CASSTGSRVNTEAFF.

Here the CDR3 reads CASSSTGTRQSNQPQHF. The DNA for the CDR3 is TGTGCCAGCAGTTCTACGGGTACCAGACAGAGCAATCAGCCCCAGCATTTT. This rearrangement joins TRBV27 to TRBJ1-5, with a tentative D call TRBD1 (5 bases). V gave up 4 bases and J gave up 1 base, with 17 bases separating them. The CDR3 spans 17 residues. Per the germline V gene, CDR1 is MNHEY and CDR2 is SMNVEV (reference sequence).

In DNA form, the CDR3 reads TGTGCCAGCAGCCCCGGGAACGAGTATGGCTACACCTTC. Encoded protein: CASSPGNEYGYTF. This chain joins TRBV11-2 and TRBJ1-2; D unclear. CDR3 length: 13 amino acids. Deletions cut 5 bases from V and 5 bases from J, with 12 bases between. Looked up from germline, CDR1 is SGHAT and CDR2 is FQNNGV. Full variable domain (remainder filled in from reference TRBV11-2 and TRBJ1-2): EAGVAQSPRYKIIEKRQSVAFWCNPISGHATLYWYQQILGQGPKLLIQFQNNGVVDDSQLPKDRFSAERLKGVDSTLKIQPAKLEDSAVYLCASSPGNEYGYTFGSGTRLTVV.

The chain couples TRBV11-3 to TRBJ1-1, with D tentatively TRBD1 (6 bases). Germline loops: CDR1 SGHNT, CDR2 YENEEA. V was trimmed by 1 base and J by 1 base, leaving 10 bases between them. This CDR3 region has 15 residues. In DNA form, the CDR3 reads TGTGCCAGCAGCTTAGGCCCGGGACAGAACACTGAAGCTTTCTTT. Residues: CASSLGPGQNTEAFF. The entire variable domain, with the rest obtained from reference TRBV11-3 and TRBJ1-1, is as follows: EAGVVQSPRYKIIEKKQPVAFWCNPISGHNTLYWYLQNLGQGPELLIRYENEEAVDDSQLPKDRFSAERLKGVDSTLKIQPAELGDSAVYLCASSLGPGQNTEAFFGQGTRLTVV.

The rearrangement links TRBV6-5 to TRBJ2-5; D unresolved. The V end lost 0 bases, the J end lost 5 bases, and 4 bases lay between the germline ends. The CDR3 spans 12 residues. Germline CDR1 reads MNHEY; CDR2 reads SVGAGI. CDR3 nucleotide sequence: TGTGCCAGCAGTTACTCGAGGGAGACCCAGTACTTC. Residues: CASSYSRETQYF.

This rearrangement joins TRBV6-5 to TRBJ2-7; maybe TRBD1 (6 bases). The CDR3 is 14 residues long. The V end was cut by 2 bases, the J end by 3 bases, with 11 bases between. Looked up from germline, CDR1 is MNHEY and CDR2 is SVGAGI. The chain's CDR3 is CASSYGRGRYEQYF. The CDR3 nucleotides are TGTGCCAGCAGTTACGGCAGGGGACGCTACGAGCAGTACTTC.

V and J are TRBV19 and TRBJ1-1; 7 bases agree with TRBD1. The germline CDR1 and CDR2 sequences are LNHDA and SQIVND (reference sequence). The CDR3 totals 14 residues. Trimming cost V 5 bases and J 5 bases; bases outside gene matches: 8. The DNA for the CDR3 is TGTGCCAGTAGTCCCCAAAGGGGGCTGACTGAAGCTTTCTTT. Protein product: CASSPQRGLTEAFF.

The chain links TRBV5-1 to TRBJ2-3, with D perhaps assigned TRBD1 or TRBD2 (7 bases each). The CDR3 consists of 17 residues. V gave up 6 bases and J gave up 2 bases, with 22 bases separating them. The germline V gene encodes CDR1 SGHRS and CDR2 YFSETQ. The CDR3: CASNRQGGREFTDTQYF. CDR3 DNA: TGCGCCAGCAATAGGCAGGGGGGGCGAGAGTTCACAGATACGCAGTATTTT. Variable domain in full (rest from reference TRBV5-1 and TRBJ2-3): KAGVTQTPRYLIKTRGQQVTLSCSPISGHRSVSWYQQTPGQGLQFLFEYFSETQRNKGNFPGRFSGRQFSNSRSEMNVSTLELGDSALYLCASNRQGGREFTDTQYFGPGTRLTVL.

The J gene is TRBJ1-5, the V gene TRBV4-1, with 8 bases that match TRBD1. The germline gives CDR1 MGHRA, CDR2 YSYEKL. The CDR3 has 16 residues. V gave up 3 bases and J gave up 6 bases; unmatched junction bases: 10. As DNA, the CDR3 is TGCGCCAGCAGCCAGGCGGACAGGGACGGGGGTCAGCCCCAGCATTTT. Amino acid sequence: CASSQADRDGGQPQHF.

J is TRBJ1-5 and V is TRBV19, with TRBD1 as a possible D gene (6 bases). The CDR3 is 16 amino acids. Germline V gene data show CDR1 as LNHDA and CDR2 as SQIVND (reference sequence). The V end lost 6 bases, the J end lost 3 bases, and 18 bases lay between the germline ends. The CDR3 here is CASSPLGGRSNQPQHF. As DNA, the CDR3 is TGTGCCAGTAGCCCCCTCGGGGGCAGGTCCAATCAGCCCCAGCATTTT.

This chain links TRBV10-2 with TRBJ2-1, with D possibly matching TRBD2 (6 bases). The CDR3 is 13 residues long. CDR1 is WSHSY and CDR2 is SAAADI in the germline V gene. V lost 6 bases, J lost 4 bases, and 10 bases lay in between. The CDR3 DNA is TGCGCCAGCAGCGGGAGAGGGTACAATGAGCAGTTCTTC. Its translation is CASSGRGYNEQFF.

The DNA of the CDR3 is TGTGCCAGCAGCTTAGCCAGGGGGCGAGCCGGGGAGCTGTTTTTT. It codes for CASSLARGRAGELFF. This chain connects TRBV7-2 to TRBJ2-2; 8 bases are shared with TRBD1. This CDR3 comprises 15 residues. The junction had 3 bases not matched to a gene; V was cut back by 0 bases and J by 6 bases. CDR1 is SGHTA and CDR2 is FQGNSA in the germline V gene.

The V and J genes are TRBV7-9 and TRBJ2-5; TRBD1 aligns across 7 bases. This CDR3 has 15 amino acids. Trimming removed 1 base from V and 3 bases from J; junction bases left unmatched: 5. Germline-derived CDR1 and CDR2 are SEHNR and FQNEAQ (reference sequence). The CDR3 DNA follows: TGTGCCAGCAGCTTAGTAGCGACAGGGAAAGAGACCCAGTACTTC. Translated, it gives CASSLVATGKETQYF.

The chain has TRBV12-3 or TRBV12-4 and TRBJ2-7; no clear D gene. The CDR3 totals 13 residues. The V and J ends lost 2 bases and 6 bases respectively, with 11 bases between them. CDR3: CASSLQDYGEQYF. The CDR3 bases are TGTGCCAGCAGTTTACAAGATTATGGCGAGCAGTACTTC.

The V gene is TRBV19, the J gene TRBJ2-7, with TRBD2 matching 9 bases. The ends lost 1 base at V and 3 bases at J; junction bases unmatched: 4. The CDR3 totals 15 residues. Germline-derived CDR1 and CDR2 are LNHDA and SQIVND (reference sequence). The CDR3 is CASSIGGLAYYEQYF. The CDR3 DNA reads TGTGCCAGTAGTATAGGAGGACTAGCGTACTACGAGCAGTACTTC.

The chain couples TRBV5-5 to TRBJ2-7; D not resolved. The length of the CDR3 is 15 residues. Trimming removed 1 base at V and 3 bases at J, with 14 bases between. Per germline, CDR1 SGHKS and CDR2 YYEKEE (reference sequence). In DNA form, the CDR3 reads TGTGCCAGCAGCTTGTCCCCGGACCGCATCTACGAGCAGTACTTC. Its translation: CASSLSPDRIYEQYF.

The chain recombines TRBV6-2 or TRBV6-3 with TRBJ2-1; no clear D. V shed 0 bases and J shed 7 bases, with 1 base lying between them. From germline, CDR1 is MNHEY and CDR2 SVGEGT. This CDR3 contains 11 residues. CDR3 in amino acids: CASSYSNEQFF. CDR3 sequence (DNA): TGTGCCAGCAGTTACTCTAATGAGCAGTTCTTC.

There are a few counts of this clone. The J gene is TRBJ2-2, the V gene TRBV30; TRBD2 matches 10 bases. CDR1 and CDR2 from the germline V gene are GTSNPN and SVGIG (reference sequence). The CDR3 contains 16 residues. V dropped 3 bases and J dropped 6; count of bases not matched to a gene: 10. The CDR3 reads CAWRPLSGRRAGELFF. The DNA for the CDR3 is TGTGCCTGGAGACCTCTTAGCGGGAGGAGGGCCGGGGAGCTGTTTTTT.

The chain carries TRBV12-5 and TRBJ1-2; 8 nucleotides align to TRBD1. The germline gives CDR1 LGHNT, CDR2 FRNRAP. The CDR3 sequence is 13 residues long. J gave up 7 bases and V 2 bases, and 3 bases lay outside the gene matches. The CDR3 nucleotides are TGTGCTAGTGGTTTGACAGGGACAGGTGGCTACACCTTC. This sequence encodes CASGLTGTGGYTF.

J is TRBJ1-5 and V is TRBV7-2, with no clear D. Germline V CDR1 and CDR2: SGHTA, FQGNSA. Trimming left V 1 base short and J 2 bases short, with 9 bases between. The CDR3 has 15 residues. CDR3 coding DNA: TGTGCCAGCAGCTTAGATATCAGCGGCAATCAGCCCCAGCATTTT. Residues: CASSLDISGNQPQHF.

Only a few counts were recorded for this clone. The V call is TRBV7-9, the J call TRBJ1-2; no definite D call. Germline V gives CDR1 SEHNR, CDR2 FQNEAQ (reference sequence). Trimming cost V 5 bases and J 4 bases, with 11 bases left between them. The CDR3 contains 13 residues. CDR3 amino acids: CASSTDTGYGYTF. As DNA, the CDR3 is TGTGCCAGCAGCACCGATACGGGCTATGGCTACACCTTC.